Below, one TCR beta chain is given with its context. Its antigen specificity is not known. From each donor, an approximately 2.4 ml peripheral blood sample was collected into PAXgene tubes and kept at -80 degrees C. Without T cell sorting, total RNA was isolated from whole blood using the PAXgene blood miRNA kit on an automated QIAcube. Deep TCRalpha and TCRbeta repertoire profiling with unique molecular barcoding was performed on peripheral blood of monozygotic twin pairs concordant or discordant for inflammatory bowel disease. For every twin pair, smoking habits were documented, and each individual was categorised as a current, former or never smoker. The source of the sample is a study of monozygotic twins with inflammatory bowel disease (dated by TCRdb to between 2019 and 2020). Looking at the study overall: The full study comprised some 30 monozygotic twin pairs: nine German pairs (four IBD-concordant, five IBD-discordant) and 19 IBD-discordant Danish pairs. Within discordant pairs, disease-associated traits were sought mainly by comparing IBD patients with their genetically identical healthy co-twins. Each individual had, on average, about 151 000 unique TCRalpha sequences and 181 000 unique TCRbeta sequences available for analysis. Broader findings and caveats from the paper: Repertoire similarity did not differ between concordant and discordant twins, possibly due to limited statistical power. IBD patients had lower TCRbeta repertoire diversity, measured by the inverse Simpson index, than their healthy co-twins. No single strong signal or clonotype linked to IBD turned up in the results, so the idea that one exists was not supported. Fewer clonotypes were shared with other individuals by IBD patients than by healthy twins, most markedly in patients showing signs of disease activity. Differing immunosuppressive treatments among patients may have added background noise and inter-individual variability to the repertoires. The analysis was unable to tell different T cell subtypes apart.

Libraries were made using 5' RACE. For each TCR library, around 4,000 ng of total RNA was used. For each sample, cDNA synthesis with SMARTScribe reverse transcriptase was split into eight separate reactions. Unique molecular identifiers containing a 6-nucleotide sample barcode were introduced through template switching during cDNA synthesis. Amplification of TCRalpha and TCRbeta cDNA involved two nested PCRs of roughly 16 and 10 cycles, and each PCR was followed by bead purification. Before amplification, cDNA was treated with uracil DNA-glycosylase and purified using the QIAquick PCR purification kit. The second PCR added Illumina TruSeq-compatible adapters along with sample-specific barcodes. TapeStation and Qubit were used to check library quality and concentration, and about 5.2 ng of each library went into the pool. Sequencing of pooled libraries was carried out on an Illumina HiSeq2500 single-index Rapid Run using 2 x 100 bp reads and custom sequencing primers. In the source study's methods: MiGEC version 1.2.6 was used for UMI-based consensus assembly, which corrected PCR and sequencing errors. MiXCR version 2.1.1 was used to carry out V(D)J alignment, clonotype assembly and CDR3 extraction. Gene usage, clonotype sharing and MAIT/NKT TCR abundance were normalised by analysing the top 1000, 10 000 and 20 000 clonotypes per sample. After downsampling to 27 000 UMIs, diversity was calculated as the inverse Simpson index using the vegan R package. Statistical testing used paired Mann-Whitney U tests on the discordant twin pairs and applied Benjamini-Hochberg correction for multiple testing. The reads went through TCRdb reprocessing, and each CDR3 protein sequence gets one entry with no DNA. The V and J calls shown here were made by TCRdb, not taken from the authors' results. The sample's table lists a count of roughly 100,000 distinct CDR3 sequences. The top ten clonotypes cover roughly 1.8% of the sample.

Including the terminal cysteine and phenylalanine, the CDR3 comprises 16 residues. The DNA is unrecorded. Via the germline V gene, CDR1 is SGDLS and CDR2 YYNGEE. The sequence was obtained from a human donor with ulcerative colitis or Crohn's disease, or a healthy co-twin of an affected twin (not recorded which). Rearrangement joined TRBV9 to TRBJ2-2; there is no DNA to check the TCRdb D call of TRBD2. Sequencing input: blood. CDR3 protein: CASSPRLGYSTGELFF.